This TCR beta chain was profiled in a study of CD8+CD57+ T cells in acquired aplastic anemia. Study-wide findings and caveats: Patients and controls turned out to have roughly 31 CD8+ CDR3 sequences in common. CD8+ Simpson's diversity showed no significant patient-control difference.

Whoever was chosen for sequencing had shown CD8+CD57+ cell expansion by flow cytometry. Points on this clonotype: As yet, its antigen is unknown.

V shed 7 bases, J shed 7 bases, and the junction held 17 bases outside the gene matches. The CDR3 has 15 amino acids. Per the germline V gene, CDR1 is SGHRS and CDR2 is YFSETQ. TCR beta VDJ and CDR3 profiles were obtained from a genomic DNA template. In TCRdb, the reads were re-called with MiXCR into one record per CDR3 protein. Of about 160,000 distinct CDR3 sequences in the sample, 45% to 55% were seen once. The sequenced sample consisted of sorted CD4+, CD8+, or CD8+CD57+ T cells (not recorded which) from PBMCs. This receptor was identified in a human donor with aplastic anemia. The V and J genes are TRBV5-1 and TRBJ2-7; 7 bases map to TRBD2. The DNA of the CDR3 is TGCGCCAGCGGGTCTGAGGGCGGGGGAAGAGAGGAGCAGTACTTC. This encodes CASGSEGGGREEQYF.